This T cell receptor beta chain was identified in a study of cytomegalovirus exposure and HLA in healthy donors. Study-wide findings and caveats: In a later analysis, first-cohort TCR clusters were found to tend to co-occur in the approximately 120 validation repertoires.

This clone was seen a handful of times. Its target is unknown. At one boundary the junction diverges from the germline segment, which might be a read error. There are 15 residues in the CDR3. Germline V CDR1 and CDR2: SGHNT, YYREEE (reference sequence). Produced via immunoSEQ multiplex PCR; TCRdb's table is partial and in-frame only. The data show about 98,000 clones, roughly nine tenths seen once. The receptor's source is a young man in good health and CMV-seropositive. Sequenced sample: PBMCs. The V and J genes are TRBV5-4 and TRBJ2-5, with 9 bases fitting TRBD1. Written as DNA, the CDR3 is TGCGCCAGCAGCCATGAGGGGACAGGGAGAGAGACCCAGTACTTC. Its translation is CASSHEGTGRETQYF.